This TCR beta chain was sequenced for a study of T cells in narcolepsy. V lost 10 bases to trimming and J lost 5 bases; unmatched junction nucleotides: 10. Germline CDR1 is MDHEN and CDR2 is SYDVKM. The CDR3 sequence is 14 residues long. Assay used: immunoSEQ multiplex PCR; TCRdb lists only in-frame clones, some missing. The table lists about 32,000 clones, roughly 77% of them singletons. The sample consisted of CD45RA- memory CD4+ T cells from PBMCs. The chain couples TRBV28 to TRBJ1-4, with TRBD1 matching 7 bases. The clonotype was recovered from a human donor with narcolepsy. The CDR3 sequence: CAIKPGTENEKLFF. In nucleotides, the CDR3 is TGTGCCATCAAGCCGGGGACAGAAAATGAAAAACTGTTTTTT.